These 15 T cell receptor beta chains were sequenced from one sample in a study of Graves' ophthalmopathy and Graves' hyperthyroidism. Investigators amplified TCR beta CDR3 regions from RNA transcripts. RT-PCR with HTBI primers came first, then second-round multiplex PCR. Each CDR3 protein is one row after TCRdb ran MiXCR on the multiplex PCR reads. Among hundreds of thousands of distinct CDR3 sequences listed, 35% to 45% were seen once. Sequencing input: peripheral blood. These receptor sequences come from an adult man with Graves' ophthalmopathy.

The rearrangement links TRBV7-8 to TRBJ2-5; a possible D gene is TRBD2 (5 bases). CDR1 SGHVS and CDR2 FQNEAQ come from the germline V gene. The CDR3 sequence is 15 residues long. V was pared by 5 bases and J by 3 bases, with 16 bases between. The CDR3 region is CASSVEGRIKETQYF. The CDR3 region has the DNA TGTGCCAGCAGCGTTGAGGGCCGGATCAAAGAGACCCAGTACTTC.

This chain joins TRBV20-1 and TRBJ1-6, with 12 positions matching TRBD1. Germline assignment: CDR1 DFQATT and CDR2 SNEGSKA (reference sequence). V was clipped by 2 bases and J by 9 bases; unmatched bases: 5. The CDR3 sequence is 15 residues long. The CDR3 loop reads CSARPRDRGLSPLHF. The CDR3, as DNA: TGCAGTGCTAGACCCCGGGACAGGGGGCTTTCACCCCTCCACTTT.

This clonotype was found many times. This rearrangement joins TRBV9 to TRBJ1-6, with 9 bases that match TRBD1. Trimming took 5 bases from V and 5 from J; bases not matched to a gene: 11. Germline V gives CDR1 SGDLS, CDR2 YYNGEE. This CDR3 has 17 amino acids. The CDR3 DNA is TGTGCCAGCAGTCCTACACTTGGGACAGGGAATAATTCACCCCTCCACTTT. Protein: CASSPTLGTGNNSPLHF.

This clonotype has ten or more counts. The chain uses TRBV6-6 and TRBJ1-4, with a weak D call TRBD1 (5 bases). Germline V CDR1 and CDR2: MNHNY, SVGAGI (reference sequence). V was trimmed by 5 bases and J by 8 bases, leaving 18 bases between them. The length of the CDR3 is 15 residues. In nucleotides, the CDR3 is TGTGCCAGCAGTGGGGAACAGGCCTATAACGAAAAACTGTTTTTT. Its protein is CASSGEQAYNEKLFF.

This clonotype appeared a single time. Being one base from a much bigger clone, this may be a read error. The V and J genes are TRBV7-7 and TRBJ2-7; TRBD1 agrees at 7 bases. CDR1 and CDR2 (germline): SSHAT, FNYEAQ (reference sequence). The CDR3 runs 16 residues. CDR3 in DNA: TGTGCCAGCAGCTTGGCCCCGGGACAGACCTTGTACGGGCAGTACTTC. Protein: CASSLAPGQTLYGQYF.

This clonotype appeared many times. The J gene is TRBJ2-2, the V gene TRBV24-1, with D uncertain. Trimming removed 4 bases from V and 6 bases from J, with 2 bases in between. Germline CDR1 reads KGHDR; CDR2 reads SFDVKD. This CDR3 is built from 11 residues. The CDR3 loop is CATSDSGELFF. The CDR3 DNA is TGTGCCACCAGTGACTCCGGGGAGCTGTTTTTT.

This clonotype was observed at least ten times. J is TRBJ2-7 and V is TRBV5-1; TRBD1 matches at 9 bases. The CDR3 is 15 amino acids. CDR1 is SGHRS and CDR2 is YFSETQ in the germline V gene. The ends lost 3 bases at V and 3 bases at J; junction bases unmatched: 7. CDR3 sequence: CASSYTGTGFYEQYF. Here the CDR3 DNA reads TGCGCCAGCAGCTACACCGGGACAGGGTTCTACGAGCAGTACTTC.

This clonotype was seen at least ten times. The chain carries TRBV2 and TRBJ1-4; D gene uncertain. Germline V gene sequence: CDR1 SNHLY, CDR2 FYNNEI. CDR3 length: 14 amino acids. V gave up 4 bases and J gave up 10 bases, with 16 bases separating them. The CDR3 spells CASSGTASSRKLFF. Written as DNA, the CDR3 is TGTGCCAGCAGTGGGACCGCTAGTAGCCGAAAACTGTTTTTT.

The J gene is TRBJ2-7, the V gene TRBV4-1; 10 nucleotides line up with TRBD2. CDR1 and CDR2 from the germline V gene are MGHRA and YSYEKL. With V trimmed by 3 bases and J by 0 bases, 5 bases remained unmatched. The CDR3 is 16 amino acids. In DNA, the CDR3 is TGCGCCAGCAGCCAGAGAGCGGGGGGGAGCTCCTACGAGCAGTACTTC. Translation: CASSQRAGGSSYEQYF.

The count of this clonotype is one. This rearrangement joins TRBV10-3 to TRBJ2-2; unclear D gene. The V end was cut by 8 bases, the J end by 6 bases, with 4 bases between. From germline, CDR1 is ENHRY and CDR2 SYGVKD. The CDR3 has 10 amino acids. CDR3 in DNA: TGTGCCATCGGGGCCGGGGAGCTGTTTTTT. Residues: CAIGAGELFF.

Comments on this clonotype: One junction end disagrees with the germline gene, perhaps due to a read error. The rearrangement joins TRBV24-1 to TRBJ1-4, with 9 bases fitting TRBD1. Germline V gives CDR1 KGHDR, CDR2 SFDVKD. The CDR3 extends over 14 amino acids. The CDR3 loop is CAISEGTGQEKLFF. CDR3 DNA sequence: TGTGCCATCAGTGAGGGGACAGGGCAAGAAAAACTGTTTTTT.

This clonotype came up a few times. The chain carries TRBV24-1 and TRBJ1-1; D remains unclear. V was trimmed by 7 bases and J by 4 bases, leaving 12 bases between them. Germline V gene sequence: CDR1 KGHDR, CDR2 SFDVKD. The CDR3 has 13 amino acids. The CDR3 reads CATRDSGSTEAFF. For the CDR3, the DNA is TGTGCCACCAGGGACTCGGGGAGCACTGAAGCTTTCTTT.

This clonotype was seen ten or more times. This chain uses TRBV9 with TRBJ2-2; D may be TRBD1 (5 bases). Germline loops: CDR1 SGDLS, CDR2 YYNGEE. V dropped 0 bases and J dropped 6 bases, with 12 bases sitting between them. CDR3 length: 15 amino acids. CDR3 protein: CASSVDLLGAGELFF. DNA for the CDR3: TGTGCCAGCAGCGTAGATCTCTTAGGGGCCGGGGAGCTGTTTTTT.

The gene calls are TRBV20-1 and TRBJ2-7, with D possibly TRBD1 on 6 matching bases. The CDR3 is made up of 15 amino acids. CDR1 is DFQATT and CDR2 is SNEGSKA in the germline V gene (reference sequence). Trimming took 4 bases from V and 4 from J, leaving 20 bases between them. In DNA, the CDR3 is TGCAGTGCTACCCGGACAGTCGGCGGGCTTTACGAGCAGTACTTC. This sequence encodes CSATRTVGGLYEQYF.

The sample holds many counts of this clonotype. V is TRBV9 and J is TRBJ1-1, with D tentatively TRBD1 (5 bases). V was clipped by 2 bases and J by 0 bases, with 5 bases between them. CDR1 and CDR2 from the germline V gene are SGDLS and YYNGEE. This CDR3 comprises 13 residues. The CDR3 sequence is CASSVTVNTEAFF. The CDR3 nucleotides are TGTGCCAGCAGCGTGACAGTGAACACTGAAGCTTTCTTT.